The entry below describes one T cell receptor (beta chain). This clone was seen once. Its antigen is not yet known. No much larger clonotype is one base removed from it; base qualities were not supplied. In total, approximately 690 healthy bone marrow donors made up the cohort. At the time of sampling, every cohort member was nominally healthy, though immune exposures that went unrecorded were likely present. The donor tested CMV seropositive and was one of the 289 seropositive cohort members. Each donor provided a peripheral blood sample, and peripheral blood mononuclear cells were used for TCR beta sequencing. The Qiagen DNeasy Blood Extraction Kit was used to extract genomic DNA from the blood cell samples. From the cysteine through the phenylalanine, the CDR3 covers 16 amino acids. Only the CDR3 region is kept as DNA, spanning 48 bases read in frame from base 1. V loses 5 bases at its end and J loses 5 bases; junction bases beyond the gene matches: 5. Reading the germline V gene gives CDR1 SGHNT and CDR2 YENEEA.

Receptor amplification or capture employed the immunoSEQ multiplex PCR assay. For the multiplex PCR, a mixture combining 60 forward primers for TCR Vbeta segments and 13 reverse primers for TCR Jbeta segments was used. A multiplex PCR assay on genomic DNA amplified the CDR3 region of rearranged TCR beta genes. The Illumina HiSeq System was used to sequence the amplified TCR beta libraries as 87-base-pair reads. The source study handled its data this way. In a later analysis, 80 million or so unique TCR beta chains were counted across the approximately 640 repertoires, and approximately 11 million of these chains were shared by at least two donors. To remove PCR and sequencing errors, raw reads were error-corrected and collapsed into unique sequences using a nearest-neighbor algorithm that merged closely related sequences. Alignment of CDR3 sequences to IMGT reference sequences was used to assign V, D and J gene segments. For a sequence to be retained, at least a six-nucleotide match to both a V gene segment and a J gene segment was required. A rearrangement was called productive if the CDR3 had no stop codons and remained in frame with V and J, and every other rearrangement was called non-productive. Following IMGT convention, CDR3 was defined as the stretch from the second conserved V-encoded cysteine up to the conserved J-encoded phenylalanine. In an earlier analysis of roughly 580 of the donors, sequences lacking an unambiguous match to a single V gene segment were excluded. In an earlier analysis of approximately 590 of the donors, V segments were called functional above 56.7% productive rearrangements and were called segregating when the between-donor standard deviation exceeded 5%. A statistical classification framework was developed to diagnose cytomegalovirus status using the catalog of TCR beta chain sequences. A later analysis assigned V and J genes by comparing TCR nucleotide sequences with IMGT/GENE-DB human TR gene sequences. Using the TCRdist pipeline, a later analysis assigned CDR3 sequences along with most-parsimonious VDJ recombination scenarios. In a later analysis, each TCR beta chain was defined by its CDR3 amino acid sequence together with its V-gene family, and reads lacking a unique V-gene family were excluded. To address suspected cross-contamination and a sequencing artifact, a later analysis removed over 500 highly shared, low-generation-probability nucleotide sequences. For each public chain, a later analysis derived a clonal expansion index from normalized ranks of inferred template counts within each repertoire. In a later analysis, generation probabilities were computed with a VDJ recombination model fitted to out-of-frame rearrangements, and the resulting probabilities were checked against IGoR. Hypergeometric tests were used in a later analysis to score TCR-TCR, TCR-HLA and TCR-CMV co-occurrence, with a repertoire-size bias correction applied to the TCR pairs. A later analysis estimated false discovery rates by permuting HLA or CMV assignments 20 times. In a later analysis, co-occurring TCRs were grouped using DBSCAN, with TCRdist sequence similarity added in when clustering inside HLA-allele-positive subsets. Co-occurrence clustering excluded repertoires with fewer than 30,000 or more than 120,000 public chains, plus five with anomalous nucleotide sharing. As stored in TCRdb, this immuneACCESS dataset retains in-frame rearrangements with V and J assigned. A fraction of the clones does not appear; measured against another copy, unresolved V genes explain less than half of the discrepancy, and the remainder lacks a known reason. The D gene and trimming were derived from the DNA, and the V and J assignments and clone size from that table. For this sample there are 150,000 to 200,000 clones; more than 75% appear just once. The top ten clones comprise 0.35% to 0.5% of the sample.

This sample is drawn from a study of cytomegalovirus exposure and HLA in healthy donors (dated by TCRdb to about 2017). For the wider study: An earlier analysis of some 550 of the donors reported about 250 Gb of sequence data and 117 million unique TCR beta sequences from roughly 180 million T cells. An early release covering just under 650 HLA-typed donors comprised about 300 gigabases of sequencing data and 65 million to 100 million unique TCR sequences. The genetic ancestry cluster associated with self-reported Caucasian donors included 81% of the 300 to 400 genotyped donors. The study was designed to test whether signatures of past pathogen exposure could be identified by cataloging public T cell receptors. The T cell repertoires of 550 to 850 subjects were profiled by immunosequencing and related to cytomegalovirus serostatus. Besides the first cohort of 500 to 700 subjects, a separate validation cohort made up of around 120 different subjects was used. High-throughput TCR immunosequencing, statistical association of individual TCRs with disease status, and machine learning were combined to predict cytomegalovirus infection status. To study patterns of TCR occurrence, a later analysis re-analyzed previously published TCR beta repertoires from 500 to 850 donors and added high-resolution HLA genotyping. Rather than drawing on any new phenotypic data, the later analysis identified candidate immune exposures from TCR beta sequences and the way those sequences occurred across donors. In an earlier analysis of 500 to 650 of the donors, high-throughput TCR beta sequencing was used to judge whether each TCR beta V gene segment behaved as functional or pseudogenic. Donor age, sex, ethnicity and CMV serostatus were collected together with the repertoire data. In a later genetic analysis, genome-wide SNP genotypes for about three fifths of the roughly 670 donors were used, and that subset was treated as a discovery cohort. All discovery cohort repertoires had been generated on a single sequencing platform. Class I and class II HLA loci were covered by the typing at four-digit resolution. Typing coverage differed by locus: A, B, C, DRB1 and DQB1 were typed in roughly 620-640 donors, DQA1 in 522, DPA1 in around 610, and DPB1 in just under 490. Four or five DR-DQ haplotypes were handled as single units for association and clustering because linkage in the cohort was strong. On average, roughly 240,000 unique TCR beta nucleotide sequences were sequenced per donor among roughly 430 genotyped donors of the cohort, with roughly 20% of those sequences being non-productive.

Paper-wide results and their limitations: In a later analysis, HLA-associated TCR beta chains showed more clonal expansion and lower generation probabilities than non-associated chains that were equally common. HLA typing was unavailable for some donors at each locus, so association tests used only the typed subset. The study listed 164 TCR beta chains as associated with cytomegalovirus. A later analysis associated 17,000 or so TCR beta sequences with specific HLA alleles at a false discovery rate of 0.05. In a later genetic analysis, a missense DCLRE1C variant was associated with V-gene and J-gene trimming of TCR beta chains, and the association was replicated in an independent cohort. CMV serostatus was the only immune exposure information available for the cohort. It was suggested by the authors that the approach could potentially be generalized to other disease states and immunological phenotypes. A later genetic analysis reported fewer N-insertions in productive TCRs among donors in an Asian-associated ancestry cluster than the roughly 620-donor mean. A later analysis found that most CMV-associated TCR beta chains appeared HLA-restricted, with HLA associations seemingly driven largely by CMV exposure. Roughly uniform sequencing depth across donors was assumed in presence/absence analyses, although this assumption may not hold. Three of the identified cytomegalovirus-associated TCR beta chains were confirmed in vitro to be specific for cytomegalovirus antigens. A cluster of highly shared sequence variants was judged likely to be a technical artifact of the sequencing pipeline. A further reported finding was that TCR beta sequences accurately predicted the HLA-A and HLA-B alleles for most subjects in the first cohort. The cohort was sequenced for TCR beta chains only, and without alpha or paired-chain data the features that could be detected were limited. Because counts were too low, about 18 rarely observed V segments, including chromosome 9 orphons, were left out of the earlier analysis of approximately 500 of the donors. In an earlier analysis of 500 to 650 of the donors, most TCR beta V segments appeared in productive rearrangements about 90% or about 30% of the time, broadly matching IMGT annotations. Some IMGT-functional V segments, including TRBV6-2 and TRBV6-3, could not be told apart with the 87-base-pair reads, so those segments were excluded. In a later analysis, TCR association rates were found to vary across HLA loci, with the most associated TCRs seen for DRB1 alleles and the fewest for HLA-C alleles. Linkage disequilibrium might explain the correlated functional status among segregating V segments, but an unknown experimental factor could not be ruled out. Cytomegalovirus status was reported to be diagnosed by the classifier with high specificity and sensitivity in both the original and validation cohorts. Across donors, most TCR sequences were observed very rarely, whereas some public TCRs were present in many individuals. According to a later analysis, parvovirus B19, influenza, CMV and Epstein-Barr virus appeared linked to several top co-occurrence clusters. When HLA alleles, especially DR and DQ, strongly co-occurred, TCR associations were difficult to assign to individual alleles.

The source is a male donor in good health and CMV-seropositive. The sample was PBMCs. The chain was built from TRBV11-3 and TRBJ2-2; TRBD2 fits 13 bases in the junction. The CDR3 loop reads CASSPGLAGSTGELFF. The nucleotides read TGTGCCAGCAGCCCGGGACTAGCGGGGTCAACCGGGGAGCTGTTTTTT.